This passage covers 23 T cell receptor beta chains from one sample sequenced in a study of cytomegalovirus exposure and HLA in healthy donors. The table came from immunoSEQ multiplex PCR; TCRdb's copy has only in-frame clones and leaves some out. The sample has 250,000 to 350,000 clones, over 75% seen once. The material sequenced was PBMCs. These receptors were taken from a woman aged 18-29 years in good health and CMV-seronegative.

This clone was recorded only once. The chain employs TRBV28 and TRBJ2-7; 9 nucleotides line up with TRBD1. CDR3 length: 14 residues. The J segment lost 5 bases and the V segment lost 3 bases, leaving 5 bases of the junction unmatched. Germline CDR1 reads MDHEN; CDR2 reads SYDVKM. The CDR3 is CASSFFGTGNEQYF. The CDR3 nucleotides are TGTGCCAGCAGTTTCTTTGGGACAGGGAACGAGCAGTACTTC.

V gene TRBV5-1 combines with J gene TRBJ2-5, with TRBD2 identical over 7 bases. Germline V gene data show CDR1 as SGHRS and CDR2 as YFSETQ. The CDR3 contains 16 residues. The trim removed 4 bases at V and 5 bases at J, leaving 14 bases unmatched. The CDR3 DNA reads TGCGCCAGCAGCCACAAGGAGCGGGACTTCTGGGAGACCCAGTACTTC. Amino acid sequence: CASSHKERDFWETQYF. Using reference TRBV5-1 and TRBJ2-5 for the parts outside the CDR3, the full variable domain is KAGVTQTPRYLIKTRGQQVTLSCSPISGHRSVSWYQQTPGQGLQFLFEYFSETQRNKGNFPGRFSGRQFSNSRSEMNVSTLELGDSALYLCASSHKERDFWETQYFGPGTRLLVL.

V is TRBV29-1 and J is TRBJ2-7, with D perhaps TRBD1 (5 bases). Germline V gene lookup returns CDR1 SQVTM and CDR2 ANQGSEA. The CDR3 has 12 amino acids. V dropped 4 bases and J dropped 0 bases, with 7 bases sitting between them. The CDR3 region is CSVGTGSYEQYF. The CDR3 DNA follows: TGCAGCGTTGGAACAGGCTCCTACGAGCAGTACTTC.

The J gene is TRBJ2-2, the V gene TRBV4-1; 8 nucleotides line up with TRBD2. With V trimmed by 0 bases and J by 6 bases, 6 bases remained unmatched. Germline-derived CDR1 and CDR2 are MGHRA and YSYEKL. The CDR3 extends over 16 amino acids. DNA for the CDR3: TGCGCCAGCAGCCAAGAGGGACTAGGAGGAGCCGGGGAGCTGTTTTTT. This translates into CASSQEGLGGAGELFF.

The V gene is TRBV9, the J gene TRBJ2-7; 10 bases fit TRBD2. Germline CDR1 reads SGDLS; CDR2 reads YYNGEE. V lost 0 bases to trimming and J lost 2 bases; unmatched junction nucleotides: 5. CDR3 length: 16 amino acids. The CDR3 spells CASSVGPSGSTYEQYF. CDR3 in DNA: TGTGCCAGCAGCGTAGGGCCTAGCGGGAGTACCTACGAGCAGTACTTC.

The J gene is TRBJ2-3, the V gene TRBV6-5, with a weak D call TRBD1 (6 bases). The CDR3 contains 13 residues. Germline V gives CDR1 MNHEY, CDR2 SVGAGI. Between the trimmed V and J ends, which lost 6 bases and 4 bases, there was a span of 11 bases. The CDR3 DNA follows: TGTGCCAGCAGGACAGGCGGTTCAGATACGCAGTATTTT. It translates to CASRTGGSDTQYF.

The V call is TRBV28, the J call TRBJ2-1, with D uncertain. The CDR3 spans 14 residues. Between the trimmed V and J ends, which lost 3 bases and 10 bases, there was a span of 16 bases. Germline V gives CDR1 MDHEN, CDR2 SYDVKM. The CDR3 reads CASSLVRIVGEQFF. CDR3 DNA sequence: TGTGCCAGCAGTTTGGTTCGAATAGTGGGCGAGCAGTTCTTC.

In its sample, this clone was seen once. The chain employs TRBV27 and TRBJ2-7; the match to TRBD2 covers 16 bases. Losses at the gene ends were 5 bases for V and 7 bases for J; bases not matched to a gene: 8. Germline V CDR1 and CDR2: MNHEY, SMNVEV (reference sequence). This CDR3 is built from 16 residues. The CDR3 DNA follows: TGTGCCAGCAGTCCAGGGACTAGCGGGAGGGCCCGGGAGCAGTACTTC. Its translation: CASSPGTSGRAREQYF.

This rearrangement joins TRBV5-1 to TRBJ2-1, with 9 bases lining up with TRBD2. The trim removed 2 bases at V and 1 base at J, leaving 1 base unmatched. CDR1 and CDR2 from the germline V gene are SGHRS and YFSETQ. This CDR3 is 15 amino acids long. CDR3 coding DNA: TGCGCCAGCAGCTTCGGACTAGCGTCCTACAATGAGCAGTTCTTC. Protein product: CASSFGLASYNEQFF.

V is TRBV7-2 and J is TRBJ2-7, with 9 bases matching TRBD1. CDR3 length equals 16 residues. CDR1 is SGHTA, CDR2 FQGNSA, per germline. J gave up 3 bases and V 1 base, and 7 bases lay outside the gene matches. The CDR3 region has the DNA TGTGCCAGCAGCTTAGGCTCGGGACAGGGATTCTACGAGCAGTACTTC. Its translation is CASSLGSGQGFYEQYF. Looking up the rest from reference TRBV7-2 and TRBJ2-7 gives the full variable domain: GAGVSQSPSNKVTEKGKDVELRCDPISGHTALYWYRQSLGQGLEFLIYFQGNSAPDKSGLPSDRFSAERTGGSVSTLTIQRTQQEDSAVYLCASSLGSGQGFYEQYFGPGTRLTVT.

V gene TRBV10-3 combines with J gene TRBJ2-1; 10 bases agree with TRBD2. CDR1 is ENHRY and CDR2 is SYGVKD in the germline V gene. V trimming: 4 bases; J trimming: 14 bases; junction bases outside the gene matches: 8. There are 13 residues in the CDR3. The CDR3 loop is CAISAGTSVNKFF. The CDR3 DNA reads TGTGCCATCAGTGCGGGGACTAGCGTAAATAAGTTCTTC.

This clone turned up a few times. This chain joins TRBV19 and TRBJ1-2, with D possibly TRBD1 on 5 matching bases. The CDR3 has 12 residues. Germline assignment: CDR1 LNHDA and CDR2 SQIVND (reference sequence). Trimming took off 7 bases at V and 4 bases at J, with 10 bases between the two ends. CDR3 region: CASTPGGYGYTF. The CDR3 DNA is TGTGCCAGTACCCCGGGGGGCTATGGCTACACCTTC.

This chain links TRBV19 with TRBJ1-3, with 7 bases matching TRBD1. J gave up 0 bases and V 6 bases, and 5 bases lay outside the gene matches. This CDR3 has 15 residues. Germline V gives CDR1 LNHDA, CDR2 SQIVND (reference sequence). The CDR3 spells CASSQGQLSGNTIYF. CDR3 nucleotide sequence: TGTGCCAGTAGCCAGGGACAGCTCTCTGGAAACACCATATATTTT.

The chain has TRBV6-1 and TRBJ1-1; TRBD1 is a possible D gene (6 bases). Trimming pared 3 bases from V and 1 base from J, leaving 12 bases between. The CDR3 is 15 amino acids. The germline V gene has CDR1 MNHNS and CDR2 SASEGT. CDR3 DNA: TGTGCCAGCAGTGAGGACCCGGGACAGAACACTGAAGCTTTCTTT. Amino acid sequence: CASSEDPGQNTEAFF.

This chain connects TRBV30 to TRBJ2-5; unclear D gene. The V end was cut by 0 bases, the J end by 1 base, with 6 bases between. CDR1 is GTSNPN, CDR2 SVGIG, per germline (reference sequence). The CDR3 is made up of 13 amino acids. CDR3 sequence reads: CAWSVGLQETQYF. The CDR3, as DNA: TGTGCCTGGAGTGTTGGGCTCCAAGAGACCCAGTACTTC.

The rearrangement links TRBV11-1 to TRBJ2-1; D unclear. Germline V gene lookup returns CDR1 SGHAT and CDR2 FQDESV (reference sequence). The CDR3 is 12 residues long. V shed 8 bases and J shed 6 bases, with 11 bases lying between them. CDR3 bases: TGTGCCAGCTCCCCCGAGAGCAATGAGCAGTTCTTC. Translated, it gives CASSPESNEQFF.

The V gene is TRBV5-1, the J gene TRBJ2-2; a weak D match, TRBD1 (5 bases). This CDR3 has 15 amino acids. V lost 4 bases, J lost 6 bases, and 16 bases lay in between. Germline CDR1 reads SGHRS; CDR2 reads YFSETQ. CDR3 sequence (DNA): TGCGCCAGCAGCGGCGAATTGACAGTACCCGGGGAGCTGTTTTTT. Protein product: CASSGELTVPGELFF.

The chain is built from TRBV7-2 and TRBJ2-7; 8 nucleotides match TRBD1. The CDR3 totals 15 residues. The V and J ends lost 5 bases and 1 base, in that order; junction bases with no gene match: 7. Germline CDR1 reads SGHTA; CDR2 reads FQGNSA. The DNA for the CDR3 is TGTGCCAGCAGCACCATGGGGACAGGATCCTACGAGCAGTACTTC. Amino acids: CASSTMGTGSYEQYF.

CDR3 in DNA: TGTGCCAGCAGCTTAGAGGTGGGGCCCCACTACGAGCAGTACTTC. Residues: CASSLEVGPHYEQYF. The gene calls are TRBV11-1 and TRBJ2-7, with D possibly TRBD1 on 5 matching bases. The V end lost 1 base, the J end lost 3 bases, and 13 bases lay between the germline ends. The germline CDR1 and CDR2 sequences are SGHAT and FQDESV (reference sequence). The CDR3 loop spans 15 amino acids.

This clone appeared once. The J gene is TRBJ2-1, the V gene TRBV4-3; 8 positions match TRBD1. V dropped 3 bases and J dropped 0; count of bases not matched to a gene: 7. Germline V lookup: CDR1 LGHNA, CDR2 YSLEER. There are 17 residues in the CDR3. CDR3 sequence reads: CASSHTRGPSSYNEQFF. The CDR3 region has the DNA TGCGCCAGCAGCCACACCAGGGGGCCCAGCTCCTACAATGAGCAGTTCTTC.

The CDR3 reads CASSQSIAEQETQYF. The CDR3 DNA reads as TGCGCCAGCAGCCAAAGCATAGCGGAACAAGAGACCCAGTACTTC. This chain joins TRBV4-3 and TRBJ2-5; D is perhaps TRBD2 (6 bases). CDR3 length: 15 residues. The V gene's germline CDR1 is LGHNA and CDR2 YSLEER. The V gene lost 2 bases and the J gene lost 2 bases, with 12 bases spanning the gap.

The rearrangement joins TRBV27 to TRBJ2-7; 10 bases are a match to TRBD1. CDR1 and CDR2 from the germline V gene are MNHEY and SMNVEV (reference sequence). This CDR3 is built from 12 residues. Trimming took 4 bases from V and 7 from J; bases not matched to a gene: 1. The CDR3, as DNA: TGTGCCAGCAGTTGGACAGGGGGGGAGCAGTACTTC. Translated: CASSWTGGEQYF.

This clone occurred once. This sequence joins TRBV2 and TRBJ2-7; 15 bases are shared with TRBD2. Germline V gives CDR1 SNHLY, CDR2 FYNNEI. J was trimmed by 0 bases and V by 8 bases; bases with no gene match: 17. This CDR3 has 20 amino acids. The CDR3 bases are TGTGCCAGCGGACGCGTGGAAAGGACTAGCGGGAGGGCCCGCTCCTACGAGCAGTACTTC. Translation gives CASGRVERTSGRARSYEQYF.